This entry lists 12 T cell receptor beta chains sequenced from one sample in a study of blood T cell repertoires in COVID-19. TCRdb keeps only in-frame clones here, not all; method: immunoSEQ multiplex PCR. The data hold 100,000 or so clones, with 88% observed a single time. Specimen: peripheral blood. The receptors shown here come from a woman in her sixties or seventies with acute or convalescent COVID-19.

CDR3 sequence: CASSQTGGAGNTIYF. The DNA of the CDR3 is TGTGCCAGCAGCCAAACAGGGGGCGCCGGAAACACCATATATTTT. J is TRBJ1-3 and V is TRBV3-1 (or the pseudogene TRBV3-2), with 9 nucleotides matching TRBD1. The CDR3 is 15 amino acids. V trimming: 2 bases; J trimming: 4 bases; junction bases outside the gene matches: 3. Germline CDR1 reads LGHDT; CDR2 reads YNNKEL (reference sequence).

This sequence joins TRBV5-4 and TRBJ1-5; no reliable D call. The CDR3 length is 15 residues. The germline V gene has CDR1 SGHNT and CDR2 YYREEE (reference sequence). V gave up 0 bases and J gave up 4 bases, with 11 bases separating them. For the CDR3, the DNA is TGTGCCAGCAGCTTGGATAGCGCGCCTAATCAGCCCCAGCATTTT. This gives the protein CASSLDSAPNQPQHF.

V and J are TRBV30 and TRBJ1-5; tentatively, D is TRBD1 (6 bases). Germline lookup yields CDR1 GTSNPN and CDR2 SVGIG (reference sequence). The CDR3 has 14 amino acids. V was shortened by 4 bases and J by 6 bases, with 16 bases between the two germline ends. The chain's CDR3 is CAWNLKGGGQPQHF. As DNA, the CDR3 is TGTGCCTGGAACCTGAAAGGGGGGGGTCAGCCCCAGCATTTT.

This sequence joins TRBV6-5 and TRBJ2-1; 8 bases are shared with TRBD2. V shed 7 bases, J shed 6 bases, and the junction held 11 bases outside the gene matches. This CDR3 has 15 amino acids. Germline loops: CDR1 MNHEY, CDR2 SVGAGI. For the CDR3, the DNA is TGTGCCAGCATTTCCGGGACTAGTAGTGGCAATGAGCAGTTCTTC. Its protein product is CASISGTSSGNEQFF.

The chain joins TRBV19 to TRBJ1-6, with 7 bases fitting TRBD1. Germline V gives CDR1 LNHDA, CDR2 SQIVND (reference sequence). This CDR3 has 15 residues. V was clipped by 3 bases and J by 4 bases; unmatched bases: 3. The CDR3 DNA sequence: TGTGCCAGTAGTATCGGGGACAGTTATAATTCACCCCTCCACTTT. It encodes CASSIGDSYNSPLHF.

V and J are TRBV19 and TRBJ2-1; D may be TRBD1 (6 bases). This CDR3 spans 16 amino acids. Per germline, CDR1 LNHDA and CDR2 SQIVND (reference sequence). Deletions cut 3 bases from V and 3 bases from J, with 15 bases between. The CDR3 DNA follows: TGTGCCAGTAGTATCATCAGAGGGGGTATCTACAATGAGCAGTTCTTC. Translated, it gives CASSIIRGGIYNEQFF.

The V call is TRBV3-1 (or the pseudogene TRBV3-2), the J call TRBJ1-5; 11 positions agree with TRBD1. CDR1 is LGHDT and CDR2 is YNNKEL in the germline V gene (reference sequence). V lost 5 bases and J lost 7; bases outside the gene matches: 7. The CDR3 is made up of 15 amino acids. Written as DNA, the CDR3 is TGTGCCAGCAGCTCCGGACAGGGGGCGGAACAGCCCCAGCATTTT. Translated, it gives CASSSGQGAEQPQHF.

This clone appeared a few times. V and J are TRBV28 and TRBJ2-7; 7 nucleotides line up with TRBD2. CDR1 is MDHEN and CDR2 is SYDVKM in the germline V gene. The length of the CDR3 is 14 residues. With 4 bases clipped from V and 0 bases from J, the junction kept 3 bases outside the gene matches. CDR3 DNA: TGTGCCAGCAGTTCCATAGCGGGCTCCTACGAGCAGTACGTC. Its translation: CASSSIAGSYEQYV.

This rearrangement joins TRBV10-1 to TRBJ2-3; D is possibly TRBD2 (5 bases). Germline V lookup: CDR1 WNHNN, CDR2 SYGVQD (reference sequence). The V gene lost 3 bases and the J gene lost 3 bases, with 13 bases spanning the gap. The CDR3 loop spans 15 amino acids. In DNA, the CDR3 is TGCGCCAGCAGTGACGCGGGCGAGGGAACAGATACGCAGTATTTT. This gives the protein CASSDAGEGTDTQYF.

V and J are TRBV5-1 and TRBJ2-7, with D tentatively TRBD1 (6 bases). The CDR3 contains 17 residues. Per germline, CDR1 SGHRS and CDR2 YFSETQ. V was cut by 4 bases and J by 0 bases, with 20 bases left in between. The CDR3 spells CASSKSLIRDTSYEQYF. In DNA, the CDR3 is TGCGCCAGCAGCAAATCACTTATCCGGGACACCTCCTACGAGCAGTACTTC.

V and J are TRBV4-1 and TRBJ2-1; D perhaps matches TRBD2 (6 bases). CDR1 is MGHRA, CDR2 YSYEKL, per germline. The germline V and J ends were trimmed by 0 bases and 2 bases, with 14 bases remaining between them. This CDR3 comprises 17 residues. The CDR3 loop is CASSQDQVASAYNEQFF. DNA for the CDR3: TGCGCCAGCAGCCAAGATCAGGTGGCTAGCGCCTACAATGAGCAGTTCTTC.

The V gene is TRBV5-1, the J gene TRBJ1-5; D may be TRBD1 (5 bases). The length of the CDR3 is 15 residues. V was cut by 2 bases and J by 4 bases, with 13 bases left in between. The germline V gene encodes CDR1 SGHRS and CDR2 YFSETQ. The CDR3 DNA reads TGCGCCAGCAGCTTAGGGACTGAGCTAAATCAGCCCCAGCATTTT. Protein product: CASSLGTELNQPQHF.